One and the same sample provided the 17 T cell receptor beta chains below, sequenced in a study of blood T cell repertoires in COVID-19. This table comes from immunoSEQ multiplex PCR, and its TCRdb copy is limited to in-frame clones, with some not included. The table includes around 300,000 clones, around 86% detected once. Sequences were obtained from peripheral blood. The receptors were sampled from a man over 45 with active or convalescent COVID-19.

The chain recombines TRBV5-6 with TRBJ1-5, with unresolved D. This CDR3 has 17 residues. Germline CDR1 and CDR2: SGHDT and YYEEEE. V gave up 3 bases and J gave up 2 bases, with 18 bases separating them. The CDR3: CASSSLTDPRRNQPQHF. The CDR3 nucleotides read TGTGCCAGCAGCTCCCTGACTGATCCCCGGCGCAATCAGCCCCAGCATTTT. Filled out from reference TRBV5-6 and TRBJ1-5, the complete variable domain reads DAGVTQSPTHLIKTRGQQVTLRCSPKSGHDTVSWYQQALGQGPQFIFQYYEEEERQRGNFPDRFSGHQFPNYSSELNVNALLLGDSALYLCASSSLTDPRRNQPQHFGDGTRLSIL.

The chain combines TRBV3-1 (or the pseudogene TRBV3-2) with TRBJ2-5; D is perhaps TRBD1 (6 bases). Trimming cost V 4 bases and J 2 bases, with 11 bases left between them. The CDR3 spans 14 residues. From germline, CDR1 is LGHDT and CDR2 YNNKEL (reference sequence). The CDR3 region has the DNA TGTGCCAGCAGCCCCCTACAGGGACAAGAGACCCAGTACTTC. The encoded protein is CASSPLQGQETQYF.

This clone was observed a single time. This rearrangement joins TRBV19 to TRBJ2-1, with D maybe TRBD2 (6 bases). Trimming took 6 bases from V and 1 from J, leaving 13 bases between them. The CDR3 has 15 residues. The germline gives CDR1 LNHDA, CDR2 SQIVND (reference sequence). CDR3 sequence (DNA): TGTGCCAGTAGCACCCTAGGGACTTCCTACAATGAGCAGTTCTTC. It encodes CASSTLGTSYNEQFF.

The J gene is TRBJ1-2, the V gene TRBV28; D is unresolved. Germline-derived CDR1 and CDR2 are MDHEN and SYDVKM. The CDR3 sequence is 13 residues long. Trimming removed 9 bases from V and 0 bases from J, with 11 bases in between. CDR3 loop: CASTKQPNYGYTF. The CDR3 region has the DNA TGTGCCAGTACAAAACAGCCTAACTATGGCTACACCTTC.

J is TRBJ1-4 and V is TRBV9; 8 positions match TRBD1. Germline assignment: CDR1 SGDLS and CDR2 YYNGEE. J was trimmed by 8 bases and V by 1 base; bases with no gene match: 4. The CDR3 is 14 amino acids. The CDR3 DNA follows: TGTGCCAGCAGCGTACTAGGACAGGGAGAAAAACTGTTTTTT. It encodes CASSVLGQGEKLFF. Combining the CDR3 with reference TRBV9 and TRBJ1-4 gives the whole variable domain DSGVTQTPKHLITATGQRVTLRCSPRSGDLSVYWYQQSLDQGLQFLIQYYNGEERAKGNILERFSAQQFPDLHSELNLSSLELGDSALYFCASSVLGQGEKLFFGSGTQLSVL.

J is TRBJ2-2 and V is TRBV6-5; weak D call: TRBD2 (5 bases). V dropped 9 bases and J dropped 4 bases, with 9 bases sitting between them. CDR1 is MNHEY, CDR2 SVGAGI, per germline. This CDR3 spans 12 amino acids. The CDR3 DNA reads TGTGCCAGTACTAGAACCACCGGGGAGCTGTTTTTT. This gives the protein CASTRTTGELFF.

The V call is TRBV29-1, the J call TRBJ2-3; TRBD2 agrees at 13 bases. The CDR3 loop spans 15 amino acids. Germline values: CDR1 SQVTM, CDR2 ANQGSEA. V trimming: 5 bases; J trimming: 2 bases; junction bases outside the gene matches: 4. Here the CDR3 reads CSVTGTSGNTDTQYF. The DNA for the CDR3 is TGCAGCGTTACCGGGACTAGCGGGAACACAGATACGCAGTATTTT.

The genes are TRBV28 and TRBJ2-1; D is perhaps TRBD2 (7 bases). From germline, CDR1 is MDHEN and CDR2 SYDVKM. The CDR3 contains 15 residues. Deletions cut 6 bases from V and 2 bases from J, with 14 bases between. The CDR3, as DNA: TGTGCCAGCAGATTCAAGGGGGGGGCCTACAATGAGCAGTTCTTC. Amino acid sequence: CASRFKGGAYNEQFF.

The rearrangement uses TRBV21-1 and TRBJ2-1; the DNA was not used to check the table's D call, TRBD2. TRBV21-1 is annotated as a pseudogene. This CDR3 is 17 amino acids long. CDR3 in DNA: TGTGCCAGCAGCAAAGGATTCACTAGCGGGAGTTACCATGAGCAGTTCTTC. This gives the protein CASSKGFTSGSYHEQFF.

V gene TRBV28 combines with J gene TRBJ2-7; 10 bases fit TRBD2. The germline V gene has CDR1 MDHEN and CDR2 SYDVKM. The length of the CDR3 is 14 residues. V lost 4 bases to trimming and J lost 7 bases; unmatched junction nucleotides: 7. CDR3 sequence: CASSSASGRGEQYF. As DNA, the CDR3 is TGTGCCAGCAGTTCTGCTAGCGGGAGAGGGGAGCAGTACTTC.

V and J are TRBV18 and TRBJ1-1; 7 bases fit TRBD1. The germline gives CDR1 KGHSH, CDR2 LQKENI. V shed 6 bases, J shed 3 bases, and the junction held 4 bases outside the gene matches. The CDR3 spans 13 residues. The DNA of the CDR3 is TGTGCCAGCTCGGACGGACAGGACACTGAAGCTTTCTTT. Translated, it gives CASSDGQDTEAFF.

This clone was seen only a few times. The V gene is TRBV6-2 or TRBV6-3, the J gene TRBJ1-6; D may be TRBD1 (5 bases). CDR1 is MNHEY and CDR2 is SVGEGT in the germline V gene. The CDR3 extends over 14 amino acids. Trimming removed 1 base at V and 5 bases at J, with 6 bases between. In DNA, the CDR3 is TGTGCCAGCAGTTACTTCAGGGATAATTCACCCCTCCACTTT. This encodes CASSYFRDNSPLHF.

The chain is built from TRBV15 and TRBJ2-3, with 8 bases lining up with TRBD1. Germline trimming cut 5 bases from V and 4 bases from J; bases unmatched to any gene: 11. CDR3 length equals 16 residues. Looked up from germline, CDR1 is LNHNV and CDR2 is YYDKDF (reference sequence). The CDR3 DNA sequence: TGTGCCACCAGCCCTCCGCAGCAGGGGGCCGCAGATACGCAGTATTTT. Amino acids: CATSPPQQGAADTQYF.

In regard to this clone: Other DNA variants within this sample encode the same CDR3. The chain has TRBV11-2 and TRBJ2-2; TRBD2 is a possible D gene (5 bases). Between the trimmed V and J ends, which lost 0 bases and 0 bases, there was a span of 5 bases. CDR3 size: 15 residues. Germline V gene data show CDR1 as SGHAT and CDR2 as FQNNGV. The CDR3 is CASSLERANTGELFF. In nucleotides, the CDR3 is TGTGCCAGCAGCTTAGAGCGGGCGAACACCGGGGAGCTGTTTTTT.

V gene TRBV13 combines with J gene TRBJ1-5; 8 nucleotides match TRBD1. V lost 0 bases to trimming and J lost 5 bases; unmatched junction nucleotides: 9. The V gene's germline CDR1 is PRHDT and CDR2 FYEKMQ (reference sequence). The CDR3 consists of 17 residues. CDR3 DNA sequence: TGTGCCAGCAGCTTAGGCCGTCAGCCAGGGGGCTATCAGCCCCAGCATTTT. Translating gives CASSLGRQPGGYQPQHF.

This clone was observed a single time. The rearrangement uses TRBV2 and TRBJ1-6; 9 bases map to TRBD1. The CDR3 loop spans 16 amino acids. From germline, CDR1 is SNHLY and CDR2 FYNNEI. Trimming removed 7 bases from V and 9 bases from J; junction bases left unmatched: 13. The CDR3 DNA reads TGTGCCAGCAATACCGGGACAGGGTGGTCGGGTTCACCCCTCCACTTT. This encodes CASNTGTGWSGSPLHF. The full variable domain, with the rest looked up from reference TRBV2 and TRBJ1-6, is EPEVTQTPSHQVTQMGQEVILRCVPISNHLYFYWYRQILGQKVEFLVSFYNNEISEKSEIFDDQFSVERPDGSNFTLKIRSTKLEDSAMYFCASNTGTGWSGSPLHFGNGTRLTVT.

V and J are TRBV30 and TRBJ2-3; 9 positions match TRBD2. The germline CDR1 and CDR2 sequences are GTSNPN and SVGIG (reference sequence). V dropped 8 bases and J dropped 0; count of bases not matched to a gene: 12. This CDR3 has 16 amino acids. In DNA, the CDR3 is TGTGCCGGCCGGAAAAAAGCGGGGGGTAGCACAGATACGCAGTATTTT. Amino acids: CAGRKKAGGSTDTQYF.